What follows are 20 T cell receptor beta chains derived from one specimen sequenced in a study of T cell repertoires in cytomegalovirus infection. One entry per CDR3 protein, called by TCRdb with MiXCR from the reads. The table shows about 490,000 distinct CDR3 sequences, with 26% occurring only once. Sequencing was carried out using PBMCs. These receptors all stem from a human donor in good health (CMV status not recorded). Some clones in this sample may be carry-over from other donors' samples.

Points on this clonotype: A read error may explain this, as a much larger clone is one base away. The V call is TRBV28, the J call TRBJ2-7; D is ambiguous. Germline-derived CDR1 and CDR2 are MDHEN and SYDVKM. V was pared by 2 bases and J by 2 bases, with 7 bases between. This CDR3 is 13 amino acids long. The CDR3 region has the DNA TGTGCCAGCAGTTTAGTGGGGACCTACGAGCAGTACTTC. This gives the protein CASSLVGTYEQYF.

This rearrangement joins TRBV19 to TRBJ1-3; unclear D gene. The germline CDR1 and CDR2 sequences are LNHDA and SQIVND (reference sequence). This CDR3 contains 15 residues. V lost 3 bases and J 0 bases, leaving 9 bases between the germline ends. The CDR3 coding sequence is TGTGCCAGTAGTATTGCGGGCAGCTCTGGAAACACCATATATTTT. Translating gives CASSIAGSSGNTIYF.

The CDR3 loop is CSASLRELGTDTQYF. CDR3 sequence (DNA): TGCAGTGCTAGTCTTCGGGAATTAGGCACAGATACGCAGTATTTT. The chain combines TRBV20-1 with TRBJ2-3, with D perhaps TRBD2 (5 bases). Germline V CDR1 and CDR2: DFQATT, SNEGSKA (reference sequence). The CDR3 spans 15 residues. Trimming took 3 bases from V and 1 from J, leaving 14 bases between them.

This rearrangement joins TRBV27 to TRBJ1-2; D remains ambiguous. The CDR3 spans 15 residues. V lost 3 bases, J lost 7 bases, and 18 bases lay in between. The germline V gene has CDR1 MNHEY and CDR2 SMNVEV (reference sequence). CDR3 region: CASSFAPLPLFGYTF. The CDR3 DNA is TGTGCCAGCAGTTTTGCGCCGCTCCCACTGTTTGGCTACACCTTC.

This clonotype was observed a few times. The chain has TRBV6-1 and TRBJ2-7; 10 bases match TRBD2. CDR1 is MNHNS and CDR2 is SASEGT in the germline V gene. The CDR3 has 13 residues. V shed 10 bases, J shed 7 bases, and the junction held 10 bases outside the gene matches. The CDR3 reads CATSSGSRWEQYV. Here the CDR3 DNA reads TGTGCCACCTCTAGCGGGAGCAGATGGGAGCAGTACGTC.

This clonotype has at least ten counts. V gene TRBV7-2 combines with J gene TRBJ1-6, with a possible D match to TRBD1 (5 bases). CDR1 is SGHTA, CDR2 FQGNSA, per germline. Trimming removed 1 base from V and 8 bases from J, with 12 bases in between. The CDR3 extends over 15 amino acids. CDR3 protein: CASSLGGAFDSPLHF. CDR3 nucleotide sequence: TGTGCCAGCAGCTTAGGAGGGGCTTTCGATTCACCCCTCCACTTT.

Many counts were recorded for this clonotype. The rearrangement links TRBV7-2 to TRBJ1-1; weak D call: TRBD1 (5 bases). The ends were cut back, 4 bases at V and 2 bases at J, with 17 bases in the middle. The CDR3 is 16 residues long. Germline V gene lookup returns CDR1 SGHTA and CDR2 FQGNSA. This CDR3 reads CASSSFVGGANTEAFF. In DNA form, the CDR3 reads TGTGCCAGCAGCTCATTTGTGGGTGGGGCAAACACTGAAGCTTTCTTT.

A few counts support this clonotype. The chain carries TRBV6-2 or TRBV6-3 and TRBJ2-7, with 10 positions matching TRBD2. The trim removed 5 bases at V and 7 bases at J, leaving 11 bases unmatched. In germline, CDR1 is MNHEY, CDR2 SVGEGT. CDR3 length: 15 residues. CDR3 loop: CASSTLAGVSREQYV. CDR3 DNA: TGTGCCAGCAGTACCCTAGCGGGAGTGTCGAGAGAGCAGTACGTC.

This chain connects TRBV20-1 to TRBJ2-5; TRBD2 matches at 9 bases. CDR3 size: 17 residues. Looked up from germline, CDR1 is DFQATT and CDR2 is SNEGSKA (reference sequence). V trimming: 3 bases; J trimming: 5 bases; junction bases outside the gene matches: 16. The CDR3, as DNA: TGCAGTGCTAGCGAGGTCCTAGTGCGGGAGGGCCGGGAGACCCAGTACTTC. Encoded protein: CSASEVLVREGRETQYF.

This clonotype occurred a few times. The chain couples TRBV6-2 or TRBV6-3 to TRBJ2-4; a possible D gene is TRBD2 (5 bases). Trimming took 8 bases from V and 0 from J, leaving 11 bases between them. Germline CDR1 and CDR2: MNHEY and SVGEGT. The CDR3 loop spans 14 amino acids. The DNA for the CDR3 is TGTGCCAGCGTAGAGCGGCTAGCCAAAAACATTCAGTACTTC. Its translation is CASVERLAKNIQYF.

This clonotype was counted a few times. The chain recombines TRBV5-6 with TRBJ2-1; 7 nucleotides align to TRBD1. V shed 6 bases and J 0 bases; nucleotides not matched to a gene: 6. The CDR3 covers 15 residues. CDR1 is SGHDT and CDR2 is YYEEEE in the germline V gene. The CDR3 spells CASKPGQRSYNEQFF. In DNA, the CDR3 is TGTGCCAGCAAGCCGGGACAGCGCTCCTACAATGAGCAGTTCTTC.

J is TRBJ2-3 and V is TRBV20-1; 16 nucleotides match TRBD2. From germline, CDR1 is DFQATT and CDR2 SNEGSKA (reference sequence). CDR3 size: 12 residues. The CDR3 loop reads CSGLAGGETQYF. The CDR3 DNA follows: TGCTCGGGACTAGCGGGAGGGGAGACGCAGTATTTT.

This clonotype came up a few times. The V call is TRBV6-2 or TRBV6-3, the J call TRBJ2-7, with D uncertain. Trimming pared 2 bases from V and 3 bases from J, leaving 8 bases between. The length of the CDR3 is 13 residues. Germline loops: CDR1 MNHEY, CDR2 SVGEGT. The CDR3: CASSYGQNYEQYV. The CDR3 bases are TGTGCCAGCAGTTACGGCCAGAACTACGAGCAGTACGTC.

This clonotype has a count of ten or more. The CDR3 bases are TGTGCCAGCAGCTTACCCGGACAGTCCACAGATACGCAGTATTTT. This translates into CASSLPGQSTDTQYF. The chain employs TRBV7-2 and TRBJ2-3; a weak D match, TRBD1 (6 bases). Germline CDR1 reads SGHTA; CDR2 reads FQGNSA. This CDR3 comprises 15 residues. Trimming left V 2 bases short and J 2 bases short, with 11 bases between. Looking up the rest from reference TRBV7-2 and TRBJ2-3 gives the full variable domain: GAGVSQSPSNKVTEKGKDVELRCDPISGHTALYWYRQSLGQGLEFLIYFQGNSAPDKSGLPSDRFSAERTGGSVSTLTIQRTQQEDSAVYLCASSLPGQSTDTQYFGPGTRLTVL.

This clonotype has a count of ten or more. The rearrangement joins TRBV7-2 to TRBJ1-1, with D possibly being TRBD1 (5 bases). Germline CDR1 and CDR2: SGHTA and FQGNSA. CDR3 size: 17 residues. Trimming removed 5 bases from V and 0 bases from J, with 19 bases in between. This CDR3 reads CASSSPPGERLNTEAFF. CDR3 nucleotides: TGTGCCAGCAGCAGTCCGCCGGGGGAAAGGTTGAACACTGAAGCTTTCTTT.

This clonotype was detected ten times or more. The gene calls are TRBV12-3 or TRBV12-4 and TRBJ2-1; 8 bases match TRBD2. Trimming cost V 4 bases and J 4 bases; bases outside gene matches: 12. The CDR3 sequence is 17 residues long. This chain's CDR3 is CASSSHVGLAGYNEQFF. As DNA, the CDR3 is TGTGCCAGCAGTTCGCACGTCGGGCTAGCGGGTTACAATGAGCAGTTCTTC.

J is TRBJ1-2 and V is TRBV19, with TRBD1 matching 8 bases. The CDR3 totals 14 residues. V lost 7 bases, J lost 8 bases, and 12 bases stayed unmatched. The germline V gene encodes CDR1 LNHDA and CDR2 SQIVND (reference sequence). CDR3 loop: CASMAGGLRGGYTF. The CDR3 coding sequence is TGTGCCAGTATGGCAGGGGGCTTGAGAGGGGGCTACACCTTC.

In this sample, this clonotype turned up a few times. At one of its ends the junction is not consistent with the germline gene, which may arise from a read error. The chain couples TRBV7-6 to TRBJ1-6, with a weak D call TRBD1 (5 bases). This CDR3 is built from 15 residues. Germline V gene data show CDR1 as SGHVS and CDR2 as FNYEAQ. The CDR3 protein is CASSGRDGFNSPLHF. In DNA form, the CDR3 reads TGTGCTAGCAGCGGCAGGGACGGATTCAATTCACCCCTCCACTTT.

The rearrangement joins TRBV7-2 to TRBJ2-7, with a weak D call TRBD2 (5 bases). V lost 1 base and J 8 bases, leaving 9 bases between the germline ends. Germline assignment: CDR1 SGHTA and CDR2 FQGNSA. The length of the CDR3 is 12 residues. The CDR3 region is CASSLGGKQQYF. The CDR3 DNA is TGTGCCAGCAGCTTAGGAGGGAAACAGCAGTACTTC.

This clonotype was counted many times. This sequence joins TRBV12-3 or TRBV12-4 and TRBJ2-1; D is uncertain. The CDR3 is 13 amino acids. V gave up 4 bases and J gave up 14 bases, with 18 bases separating them. CDR3 in amino acids: CASSSTPDLREFF. The CDR3 coding sequence is TGTGCCAGCAGTTCGACTCCTGATTTAAGGGAGTTCTTC.